The rows below give T cell receptor beta chains drawn from one sample of a study of blood T cell repertoires in COVID-19. Sequencing was performed with immunoSEQ multiplex PCR; in TCRdb, only in-frame clones are kept and a portion is missing. In the table there are 240,000 or so clones, about 82% of which are singletons. The specimen was PBMCs or T cells enriched from blood (not recorded which). These receptors originate from a woman between 45 and 60 years old who had recovered from COVID-19. CDR3s include the opening cysteine and the closing phenylalanine or tryptophan. A D gene is named only where the DNA matches it firmly. Rows may omit the clone size; those that give it use once, few, many or a size class.

j_gene: TRBJ1-1; d_gene: -; v_gene: TRBV6-5; abundance: -; CDR3aa: CASSSRTEAFF; CDR3nt: TGTGCCAGCAGTTCGCGTACTGAAGCTTTCTTT
j_gene: TRBJ1-5; d_gene: -; v_gene: TRBV5-5; abundance: few; CDR3aa: CASSLVTGNNQPQHF; CDR3nt: TGTGCCAGCAGCTTAGTCACAGGGAACAATCAGCCCCAGCATTTT
j_gene: TRBJ2-7; d_gene: -; v_gene: TRBV2; abundance: -; CDR3aa: CASSGYLSYEQYF; CDR3nt: TGTGCCAGCAGTGGCTACCTCTCCTACGAGCAGTACTTC
j_gene: TRBJ1-2; d_gene: -; v_gene: TRBV30; abundance: -; CDR3aa: CAWSVWGGSYTF; CDR3nt: TGTGCCTGGAGTGTATGGGGCGGGAGCTACACCTTC
j_gene: TRBJ1-2; d_gene: -; v_gene: TRBV12-3/TRBV12-4; abundance: -; CDR3aa: CASSFPAGNGYTF; CDR3nt: TGTGCCAGCAGTTTTCCCGCAGGGAATGGCTACACCTTC
j_gene: TRBJ1-2; d_gene: -; v_gene: TRBV14; abundance: -; CDR3aa: CASSQVKGGNLDGYTF; CDR3nt: TGTGCCAGCAGCCAAGTGAAGGGGGGGAATTTGGATGGCTACACCTTC
j_gene: TRBJ2-7; d_gene: TRBD1; v_gene: TRBV9; abundance: -; CDR3aa: CASSPHRDSSYEQYF; CDR3nt: TGTGCCAGCAGCCCTCACCGGGACAGCTCCTACGAGCAGTACTTC
j_gene: TRBJ2-5; d_gene: TRBD2; v_gene: TRBV10-1; abundance: -; CDR3aa: CASSEFLAGAQETQYF; CDR3nt: TGCGCCAGCAGTGAGTTCTTAGCGGGGGCCCAAGAGACCCAGTACTTC
j_gene: TRBJ1-2; d_gene: -; v_gene: TRBV7-9; abundance: -; CDR3aa: CASSSPEGFSDGYTF; CDR3nt: TGTGCCAGCAGCTCCCCGGAGGGCTTTTCGGATGGCTACACCTTC
j_gene: TRBJ2-5; d_gene: TRBD1; v_gene: TRBV4-2; abundance: -; CDR3aa: CASSQGAGTAETQYF; CDR3nt: TGTGCCAGCAGCCAAGGGGCCGGGACAGCCGAGACCCAGTACTTC
j_gene: TRBJ2-1; d_gene: TRBD2; v_gene: TRBV3-1/TRBV3-2; abundance: -; CDR3aa: CASSPSGRGNNEQFF; CDR3nt: TGTGCCAGCAGCCCCAGCGGGAGGGGGAACAATGAGCAGTTCTTC
j_gene: TRBJ2-1; d_gene: TRBD1; v_gene: TRBV5-1; abundance: -; CDR3aa: CASRRTGQGNEQFF; CDR3nt: TGCGCCAGCAGACGGACAGGGCAAGGGAATGAGCAGTTCTTC
j_gene: TRBJ2-7; d_gene: TRBD2; v_gene: TRBV27; abundance: -; CDR3aa: CASSLIPGTSGSGNEQYF; CDR3nt: TGTGCCAGCAGTCTAATTCCCGGGACTAGCGGGAGCGGTAACGAGCAGTACTTC
j_gene: TRBJ2-2; d_gene: TRBD1; v_gene: TRBV7-2; abundance: -; CDR3aa: CASSTQGTNTGELFF; CDR3nt: TGTGCCAGCAGCACACAGGGGACGAACACCGGGGAGCTGTTTTTT
j_gene: TRBJ1-2; d_gene: TRBD1; v_gene: TRBV2; abundance: -; CDR3aa: CASPVYRDRAIGNYGYTF; CDR3nt: TGTGCCAGCCCAGTATACCGGGACAGGGCTATCGGGAACTATGGCTACACCTTC
j_gene: TRBJ1-1; d_gene: TRBD1; v_gene: TRBV11-3; abundance: -; CDR3aa: CASSLDRTGLGTEAFF; CDR3nt: TGTGCCAGCAGCTTAGATAGGACAGGGCTGGGCACTGAAGCTTTCTTT
j_gene: TRBJ1-1; d_gene: TRBD1; v_gene: TRBV11-2; abundance: -; CDR3aa: CASSPSRGQENTEAFF; CDR3nt: TGTGCCAGCAGCCCAAGCAGGGGGCAAGAGAACACTGAAGCTTTCTTT
j_gene: TRBJ1-1; d_gene: TRBD1; v_gene: TRBV4-1; abundance: few; CDR3aa: CASSQAITGGWGTEAFF; CDR3nt: TGCGCCAGCAGCCAAGCAATAACAGGGGGTTGGGGCACTGAAGCTTTCTTT
j_gene: TRBJ2-2; d_gene: -; v_gene: TRBV3-1/TRBV3-2; abundance: -; CDR3aa: CASSRYRNTGELFF; CDR3nt: TGTGCCAGCAGCCGGTACAGAAACACCGGGGAGCTGTTTTTT
j_gene: TRBJ2-1; d_gene: TRBD2; v_gene: TRBV7-6; abundance: once; CDR3aa: CASSLMGGEQFF; CDR3nt: TGTGCCAGCTCTCTAATGGGAGGGGAGCAGTTCTTC
j_gene: TRBJ1-4; d_gene: -; v_gene: TRBV7-2; abundance: -; CDR3aa: CASSLQGREKLFF; CDR3nt: TGTGCCAGCAGCTTACAGGGCAGGGAAAAACTGTTTTTT
j_gene: TRBJ2-7; d_gene: -; v_gene: TRBV11-2; abundance: -; CDR3aa: CASSLYSSYEQYF; CDR3nt: TGTGCCAGCAGCTTATACTCCTCCTACGAGCAGTACTTC
j_gene: TRBJ1-3; d_gene: -; v_gene: TRBV11-3; abundance: -; CDR3aa: CASQGTGNTIYF; CDR3nt: TGTGCCAGCCAGGGGACTGGAAACACCATATATTTT
j_gene: TRBJ1-1; d_gene: TRBD1; v_gene: TRBV30; abundance: few; CDR3aa: CAWSVWQGGGRGKTEAFF; CDR3nt: TGTGCCTGGAGTGTGTGGCAGGGGGGTGGTCGTGGGAAAACTGAAGCTTTCTTT
j_gene: TRBJ1-5; d_gene: -; v_gene: TRBV9; abundance: -; CDR3aa: CASSSSDNRNQPQHF; CDR3nt: TGTGCCAGCAGCTCATCGGACAACCGCAATCAGCCCCAGCATTTT
j_gene: TRBJ1-1; d_gene: -; v_gene: TRBV7-2; abundance: -; CDR3aa: CASSLGITGNTEAFF; CDR3nt: TGTGCCAGCAGCTTAGGCATTACAGGGAACACTGAAGCTTTCTTT
j_gene: TRBJ2-7; d_gene: TRBD1; v_gene: TRBV5-1; abundance: -; CDR3aa: CASSPPGQGAYEQYF; CDR3nt: TGCGCCAGCAGCCCACCGGGACAGGGGGCCTACGAGCAGTACTTC
j_gene: TRBJ2-5; d_gene: TRBD2; v_gene: TRBV6-1; abundance: -; CDR3aa: CASSAWRAGAKETQYF; CDR3nt: TGTGCCAGCAGTGCCTGGCGGGCGGGAGCTAAAGAGACCCAGTACTTC
j_gene: TRBJ2-3; d_gene: TRBD1; v_gene: TRBV28; abundance: -; CDR3aa: CASATGQGATDTQYF; CDR3nt: TGTGCCAGCGCGACAGGACAGGGGGCCACAGATACGCAGTATTTT